This entry describes one TCR beta chain. The antigen remains undetermined. Data came from immunoSEQ multiplex PCR; TCRdb stores just in-frame clones and leaves some out. Of 55,000 to 75,000 clones in the sample, 85% were seen once. This entry is derived from a study of T cell responses to AZD1222 COVID-19 vaccine. Study outcomes and limitations: Two AZD1222 administrations were followed by greater Spike-specific TCR breadth and depth.

The CDR3 loop spans 14 amino acids. Trimming took 7 bases from V and 9 from J; bases not matched to a gene: 5. Per germline, CDR1 WSHSY and CDR2 SAAADI. The sequences come from peripheral blood, collected on day 0 of AZD1222 vaccination. The chain employs TRBV10-2 and TRBJ2-2, with 13 bases aligning to TRBD2. This TCR was sampled from an adult in good health. CDR3 amino acids: CASMGLAGSRELFF. CDR3 coding DNA: TGCGCCAGCATGGGACTAGCGGGATCGAGGGAGCTGTTTTTT.